The clone carrying this TCR beta chain was found many times. No antigen is known for it. This sample was included in a study of spatial heterogeneity in lung cancer. MiXCR, applied by TCRdb to the 5' RACE reads, yields one record per CDR3 protein. This sample yields more than 20,000 distinct CDR3 sequences, of which approximately 2.5% are seen a single time; 7% to 8% belongs to the top ten. Germline-derived CDR1 and CDR2 are SQVTM and ANQGSEA. V dropped 5 bases and J dropped 2 bases, with 11 bases sitting between them. CDR3 size: 13 residues. Study outcomes and limitations: Tumors with more nonsynonymous mutations had more expanded intratumoral alpha and beta TCRs.

Described time point: sample taken at primary tumor resection. Whole RNA from tumor, nontumor lung or frozen PBMC was sequenced unsorted. This chain links TRBV29-1 with TRBJ2-3; either TRBD1 or TRBD2 may supply D (5 bases each). The sequence was obtained from a male donor with early-stage non-small cell lung cancer. The sequences come from lung tumor tissue, collected at surgery. The CDR3 DNA reads TGCAGCGTTCTCGGGGCCAACACAGATACGCAGTATTTT. Protein: CSVLGANTDTQYF.